This is a list of T cell receptor beta chains from one sample in a study of monozygotic twins with inflammatory bowel disease. TCRdb processed the 5' RACE reads again and assigns one entry to each CDR3 protein, with no DNA. The sample totals about 440,000 distinct CDR3 sequences. Sequencing was performed on blood. Receptor source: a human donor with ulcerative colitis or Crohn's disease, or a healthy co-twin of an affected twin (not recorded which). CDR3s include the opening cysteine and the closing phenylalanine or tryptophan. The order of the fields is V gene, J gene, CDR3 protein.

v_call: TRBV5-6; j_call: TRBJ1-1; cdr3_aa: CASSGGALNTEAFF
v_call: TRBV20-1; j_call: TRBJ1-1; cdr3_aa: CSADDGNTEAFF
v_call: TRBV4-1; j_call: TRBJ2-3; cdr3_aa: CASRPRGATDTQYF
v_call: TRBV29-1; j_call: TRBJ2-1; cdr3_aa: CSASQRLGEQFF
v_call: TRBV20-1; j_call: TRBJ1-5; cdr3_aa: CSARRDRVPPTQHF
v_call: TRBV5-1; j_call: TRBJ2-7; cdr3_aa: CASSRDGQGVEQYF
v_call: TRBV24-1; j_call: TRBJ1-1; cdr3_aa: CATSDPFSTEAFF
v_call: TRBV6-1; j_call: TRBJ1-2; cdr3_aa: CASSADTSYYGYTF
v_call: TRBV20-1; j_call: TRBJ2-5; cdr3_aa: CSARAAQETQYF
v_call: TRBV6-1; j_call: TRBJ1-1; cdr3_aa: CASSLRGTGNTEAFF
v_call: TRBV28; j_call: TRBJ2-7; cdr3_aa: CASSLAGVGEQYF
v_call: TRBV10-3; j_call: TRBJ1-5; cdr3_aa: CAISDEGSNSNQPQHF
v_call: TRBV5-1; j_call: TRBJ2-7; cdr3_aa: CASSSGVGTGTYEQYF
v_call: TRBV3-1; j_call: TRBJ2-6; cdr3_aa: CASSQQGGAGANVLTF
v_call: TRBV30; j_call: TRBJ2-7; cdr3_aa: CAWSAPTTHLYEQYF
v_call: TRBV27; j_call: TRBJ2-3; cdr3_aa: CASSLTGVSYTDTQYF
v_call: TRBV10-3; j_call: TRBJ1-1; cdr3_aa: CAISGQGQAFF
v_call: TRBV7-9; j_call: TRBJ2-3; cdr3_aa: CASSPVLAGTDTQYF
v_call: TRBV7-9; j_call: TRBJ2-7; cdr3_aa: CASSLRGREQYF
v_call: TRBV28; j_call: TRBJ2-7; cdr3_aa: CASSAGTGSAYEQYF
v_call: TRBV11-2; j_call: TRBJ1-1; cdr3_aa: CASSDPGGVGYTEAFF
v_call: TRBV4-2; j_call: TRBJ2-3; cdr3_aa: CASSQLAGLADTQYF
v_call: TRBV29-1; j_call: TRBJ1-1; cdr3_aa: CSVEQQNTEAFF
v_call: TRBV12-3/TRBV12-4; j_call: TRBJ2-6; cdr3_aa: CASSERQALGGANVLTF
v_call: TRBV7-2; j_call: TRBJ2-2; cdr3_aa: CALRGVDTGELFF
v_call: TRBV6-1; j_call: TRBJ1-1; cdr3_aa: CASSPLDRDQRTEAFF
v_call: TRBV20-1; j_call: TRBJ1-5; cdr3_aa: CIAKGDWGRGRQPQHF
v_call: TRBV7-8; j_call: TRBJ2-5; cdr3_aa: CASSSGQGALLQETQYF
v_call: TRBV5-1; j_call: TRBJ2-1; cdr3_aa: CASSWGGEAPNEQFF